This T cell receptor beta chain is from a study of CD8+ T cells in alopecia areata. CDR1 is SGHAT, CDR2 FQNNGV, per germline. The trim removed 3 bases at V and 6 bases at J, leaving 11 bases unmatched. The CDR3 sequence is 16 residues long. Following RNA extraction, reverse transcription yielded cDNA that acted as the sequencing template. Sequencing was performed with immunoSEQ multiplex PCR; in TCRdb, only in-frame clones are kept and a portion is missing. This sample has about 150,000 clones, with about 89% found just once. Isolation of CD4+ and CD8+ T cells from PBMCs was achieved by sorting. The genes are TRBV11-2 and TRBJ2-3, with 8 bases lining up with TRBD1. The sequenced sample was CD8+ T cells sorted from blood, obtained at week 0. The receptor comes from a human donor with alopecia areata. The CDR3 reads CASSLGRQGAMDTQYF. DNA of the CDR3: TGTGCCAGCAGCTTGGGACGGCAGGGGGCCATGGATACGCAGTATTTT.